This passage covers 18 T cell receptor beta chains from one sample sequenced in a study of T cell responses to AZD1222 COVID-19 vaccine. Here immunoSEQ multiplex PCR was the method, and the copy in TCRdb shows in-frame clones only, minus some. The sample consists of 130,000 or so clones, approximately 92% of them appearing once. The source material was peripheral blood, sampled 28 days after the second AZD1222 dose. These receptors all come from an adult who received the AZD1222 COVID-19 vaccine.

This chain uses TRBV4-3 with TRBJ2-2; D may be TRBD1 (5 bases). Per germline, CDR1 LGHNA and CDR2 YSLEER. This CDR3 has 16 amino acids. V lost 0 bases, J lost 3 bases, and 11 bases lay in between. This CDR3 reads CASSQDRQGDTGELFF. The CDR3 DNA sequence: TGCGCCAGCAGCCAAGATAGGCAGGGCGACACCGGGGAGCTGTTTTTT.

The chain links TRBV7-2 to TRBJ1-2, with 7 bases that match TRBD1. With V trimmed by 6 bases and J by 8 bases, 18 bases remained unmatched. The CDR3 length is 16 residues. The germline CDR1 and CDR2 sequences are SGHTA and FQGNSA. CDR3 residues: CASSSSQGVFAGGYTF. As DNA, the CDR3 is TGTGCCAGCAGTTCTTCCCAGGGGGTTTTCGCCGGCGGCTACACCTTC.

This chain uses TRBV19 with TRBJ2-1; TRBD2 aligns across 7 bases. V was clipped by 2 bases and J by 6 bases; unmatched bases: 10. Germline CDR1 and CDR2: LNHDA and SQIVND (reference sequence). The CDR3 spans 16 residues. The CDR3 is CASSITSRGVTNEQFF. CDR3 nucleotide sequence: TGTGCCAGTAGTATAACTAGCCGGGGGGTGACCAATGAGCAGTTCTTC.

The chain is built from TRBV12-2 and TRBJ1-1. TRBV12-2 is a pseudogene locus. This CDR3 region has 9 residues. The DNA for the CDR3 is TGTGCAAAATGGAGTGAAGCTTTCTTT. Protein: CAKWSEAFF.

The rearrangement uses TRBV2 and TRBJ1-3; 8 bases line up with TRBD1. The germline V gene has CDR1 SNHLY and CDR2 FYNNEI. The CDR3 has 17 residues. V lost 6 bases to trimming and J lost 0 bases; unmatched junction nucleotides: 10. The CDR3 sequence: CASSRSGTGISGNTIYF. CDR3 DNA sequence: TGTGCCAGCAGCCGCTCTGGGACAGGAATCTCTGGAAACACCATATATTTT.

The chain links TRBV6-5 to TRBJ1-2, with D unresolved. CDR1 and CDR2 (germline): MNHEY, SVGAGI. The V and J ends lost 8 bases and 4 bases respectively, with 11 bases between them. CDR3 length: 12 amino acids. The chain's CDR3 is CASGTLGYGYTF. CDR3 DNA: TGTGCCAGCGGAACTTTAGGCTATGGCTACACCTTC.

This chain connects TRBV19 to TRBJ1-5; 8 positions match TRBD1. V gave up 8 bases and J gave up 4 bases; unmatched junction bases: 7. The CDR3 has 14 residues. The germline gives CDR1 LNHDA, CDR2 SQIVND (reference sequence). CDR3 DNA: TGTGCCAGTCGTACAACAGGGGGGAATCAGCCCCAGCATTTT. Protein sequence: CASRTTGGNQPQHF.

V usage is TRBV3-1 (or the pseudogene TRBV3-2) and J usage is TRBJ1-1; weak D call: TRBD1 (6 bases). CDR3 length: 15 residues. Germline loops: CDR1 LGHDT, CDR2 YNNKEL (reference sequence). V lost 5 bases, J lost 3 bases, and 16 bases lay in between. The CDR3 sequence is CASSSYTGIDTEAFF. The DNA for the CDR3 is TGTGCCAGCAGCTCTTATACAGGGATTGACACTGAAGCTTTCTTT.

The chain joins TRBV6-5 to TRBJ2-1, with 7 bases identical to TRBD2. Germline CDR1 reads MNHEY; CDR2 reads SVGAGI. The V segment lost 10 bases and the J segment 4 bases; nucleotides outside the gene matches: 10. This CDR3 has 14 amino acids. DNA of the CDR3: TGTGCCACTTGGGGGGGAGTTGCTTACAATGAGCAGTTCTTC. It translates to CATWGGVAYNEQFF.

The rearrangement links TRBV27 to TRBJ2-5, with TRBD2 as a possible D gene (6 bases). CDR1 is MNHEY and CDR2 is SMNVEV in the germline V gene (reference sequence). The V gene lost 10 bases and the J gene lost 5 bases, with 32 bases spanning the gap. CDR3 length: 18 residues. CDR3 loop: CATKEGNPEYAFPETQYF. The CDR3 nucleotides read TGTGCCACCAAGGAGGGTAACCCTGAATACGCCTTTCCGGAGACCCAGTACTTC.

J is TRBJ2-7 and V is TRBV10-3; tentative D call: TRBD2 (5 bases). This CDR3 contains 13 residues. From germline, CDR1 is ENHRY and CDR2 SYGVKD. V lost 6 bases and J lost 2, with 11 bases in between. The CDR3: CAISHSGTYEQYV. As DNA, the CDR3 is TGTGCCATCAGCCACAGCGGCACCTACGAGCAGTACGTC.

V gene TRBV12-3 or TRBV12-4 combines with J gene TRBJ1-1, with D hard to call. The CDR3 is 13 amino acids. V shed 1 base and J shed 2 bases, with 5 bases lying between them. CDR3 nucleotides: TGTGCCAGCAGTTTAGTGGCCAACACTGAAGCTTTCTTT. Translated, it gives CASSLVANTEAFF.

The chain recombines TRBV5-4 with TRBJ2-1; the match to TRBD1 covers 10 bases. The junction had 6 bases not matched to a gene; V was cut back by 2 bases and J by 7 bases. Germline V CDR1 and CDR2: SGHNT, YYREEE (reference sequence). The CDR3 totals 15 residues. The CDR3 nucleotides read TGTGCCAGCAGCTTAGACAGGGGGCCCGGGAATGAGCAGTTCTTC. Encoded protein: CASSLDRGPGNEQFF.

V is TRBV5-1 and J is TRBJ2-5, with 10 bases fitting TRBD2. The germline V gene has CDR1 SGHRS and CDR2 YFSETQ. This CDR3 has 15 amino acids. V shed 5 bases, J shed 1 base, and the junction held 5 bases outside the gene matches. CDR3 loop: CASRGASGGQETQYF. CDR3 coding DNA: TGCGCCAGCAGAGGGGCTAGCGGGGGCCAAGAGACCCAGTACTTC.

This clone was seen once. The gene calls are TRBV10-3 and TRBJ1-2, with a tentative D call TRBD1 (6 bases). Germline CDR1 reads ENHRY; CDR2 reads SYGVKD. CDR3 length: 14 amino acids. Trimming took 2 bases from V and 4 from J, leaving 11 bases between them. CDR3 DNA sequence: TGTGCCATCAGTGAGCGAGGACAGTTCTATGGCTACACCTTC. Amino acid sequence: CAISERGQFYGYTF.

This chain joins TRBV2 and TRBJ1-2; D is unclear. The V end was cut by 6 bases, the J end by 4 bases, with 9 bases between. The CDR3 contains 12 residues. Germline V lookup: CDR1 SNHLY, CDR2 FYNNEI. The CDR3 DNA is TGTGCCAGCAGGGGAGACCCCTATGGCTACACCTTC. Amino acid sequence: CASRGDPYGYTF.

This clone was seen just once. The chain employs TRBV5-1 and TRBJ1-1; perhaps TRBD1 as D (6 bases). The CDR3 runs 14 residues. Germline CDR1 reads SGHRS; CDR2 reads YFSETQ. V lost 1 base and J lost 5, with 12 bases in between. CDR3 amino acids: CASSLQGGQTEAFF. The CDR3, as DNA: TGCGCCAGCAGCTTGCAAGGGGGACAAACTGAAGCTTTCTTT.

The V call is TRBV5-1, the J call TRBJ2-2; D possibly uses TRBD1 or TRBD2 (5 bases each). The CDR3 has 16 residues. The ends were cut back, 4 bases at V and 5 bases at J, with 18 bases in the middle. Per the germline V gene, CDR1 is SGHRS and CDR2 is YFSETQ. Written as DNA, the CDR3 is TGCGCCAGCAGCCCACAGGCGGGCCGAGGGACCGGGGAGCTGTTTTTT. Its translation is CASSPQAGRGTGELFF.